This T cell receptor beta chain was found in a study of T cell responses to AZD1222 COVID-19 vaccine. V dropped 3 bases and J dropped 3; count of bases not matched to a gene: 14. The CDR3 contains 17 residues. Germline V CDR1 and CDR2: LGHNA, YNFKEQ. The method was immunoSEQ multiplex PCR; TCRdb's version includes in-frame clones alone and lacks a portion of them. This sample has tens of thousands of clones, with less than 90% found just once. J is TRBJ2-7 and V is TRBV4-2; 7 nucleotides match TRBD1. The receptor was derived from an adult in good health. The specimen comprised peripheral blood, sampled on day 0 of AZD1222 vaccination. The CDR3 nucleotides are TGTGCCAGCAGCCATGGGAGACAGGGTGGGTTCATCTACGAGCAGTACTTC. Translation: CASSHGRQGGFIYEQYF.